The present entry profiles one T cell receptor (beta chain) with its context. Its antigen is not yet known. Per-nucleotide qualities are absent, and no much larger clonotype sits a single base away. This sample is part of a study of blood T cell repertoires in COVID-19 (dated by TCRdb to 2020 to 2022). With regard to the full study: The collaborator samples originated in the United States, Italy and Spain and spanned the acute and convalescent phases of COVID-19. The material from the prospective study consisted of cDNA or gDNA derived from T cells, B-cell-depleted T cells, or PBMCs. The dataset comprised deeply sampled blood TCRbeta repertoires from subjects exposed to, actively infected with, or recovered from COVID-19. The repertoires were made available in a free public database intended to serve as a resource for research on the immune response to SARS-CoV-2. The samples were drawn from two sources: the first 160 participants of the ongoing ImmuneRACE study, and over 1,000 subjects contributed by 6 global collaborators. Nearly every sample came with metadata listing a de-identified subject ID, COVID-19 status, age in years and sex. Where available, HLA class I and class II types were obtained from metadata supplied by the sample provider rather than from assay-based typing.

A second Seattle source provided samples from volunteer blood donors who had recovered from COVID-19. Collaborating institutions collected whole blood in K2EDTA tubes following their own protocols. For TCRbeta analysis, collaborators shipped samples as frozen whole blood, isolated PBMCs, or DNA extracted from either of those sample types. Paper-wide results and their limitations: The amount of clinical and demographic metadata varied by source and participant and was provided uncurated.

In the germline V gene, CDR1 corresponds to KGHSH and CDR2 to LQKENI. V is pruned by 8 bases and J by 1 base, leaving 2 bases of the junction without a gene match. The CDR3 runs 12 residues from the cysteine to the phenylalanine. The DNA shown is the 36-base CDR3, in frame from base 1. TCRbeta CDR3 regions were amplified from genomic DNA by means of the immunoSEQ Assay, a bias-controlled multiplex PCR. In the source study's methods: The number of nucleated cells in each sample was estimated from the amplification of reference gene primers within the assay. To quantify the absolute abundance of each unique TCRbeta CDR3 rearrangement, sequence reads were collapsed and filtered. Productive Simpson clonality was computed per sample as the square root of Simpson's diversity index over productive rearrangements. This is the immuneACCESS table as TCRdb keeps it, with only in-frame sequences that have V and J called. A part of the clones is gone; compared with another copy, unresolved V genes explain less than half, and the rest is unexplained. The V and J calls and the clone size are those of that table, but D and trimming were determined from the DNA. For this sample the table gives 310,000 or so clones, of which approximately 88% were detected only once. 5% to 7% of the sample goes to the ten largest clones.

The receptor was isolated from a man between 18 and 35 years old who had recovered from COVID-19. The chain was built from TRBV18 and TRBJ2-7, and 7 junctional nucleotides match TRBD1. Specimen: peripheral blood. The CDR3 protein sequence reads: CASRGQSYEQYF. The DNA sequence follows: TGTGCCAGCCGGGGACAGTCCTACGAGCAGTACTTC.